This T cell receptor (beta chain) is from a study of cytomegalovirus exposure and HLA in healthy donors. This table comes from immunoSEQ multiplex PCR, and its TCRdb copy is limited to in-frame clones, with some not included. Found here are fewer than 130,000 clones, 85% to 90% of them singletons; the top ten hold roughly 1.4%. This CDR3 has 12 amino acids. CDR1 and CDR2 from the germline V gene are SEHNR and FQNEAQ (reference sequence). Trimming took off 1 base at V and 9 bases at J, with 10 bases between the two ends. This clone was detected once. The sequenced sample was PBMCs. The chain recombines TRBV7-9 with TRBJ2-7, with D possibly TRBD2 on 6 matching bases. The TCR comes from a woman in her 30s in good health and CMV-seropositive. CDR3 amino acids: CASSLVGEVQYF. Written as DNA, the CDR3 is TGTGCCAGCAGCTTAGTCGGGGAGGTGCAGTACTTC.